Listed below are T cell receptor beta chains from one sample, sequenced in a study of blood T cells in healthy people across ages. TCRdb analysed the 5' RACE reads with MiXCR anew, one entry per CDR3 protein. The profile shows over a million distinct CDR3 sequences, more than 40% of them singletons. Sequenced input: blood. These receptor sequences come from a woman in her sixties or seventies in good health. CDR3s leave out the opening cysteine and the closing phenylalanine or tryptophan.

J: TRBJ2-7; V: TRBV15; CDR3: ATSRDLADYEQY
J: TRBJ2-7; V: TRBV12-3/TRBV12-4; CDR3: ASSTPRSLYEQY
J: TRBJ2-4; V: TRBV5-1; CDR3: ASSFGQGAKNIQY
J: TRBJ2-4; V: TRBV15; CDR3: ATSRERWAKNIQY
J: TRBJ2-1; V: TRBV12-5; CDR3: ASASGRGNEQF
J: TRBJ2-2; V: TRBV28; CDR3: ASSLAGSTGELF
J: TRBJ2-5; V: TRBV6-5; CDR3: ASSPNGGGGETQY
J: TRBJ2-2; V: TRBV2; CDR3: ASAFKTSTGELF
J: TRBJ2-5; V: TRBV3-1; CDR3: ASSQGLQPLRETQY
J: TRBJ2-1; V: TRBV7-9; CDR3: ANSLAGNEQF
J: TRBJ2-1; V: TRBV7-8; CDR3: ASSPGELYNEQF
J: TRBJ2-3; V: TRBV27; CDR3: ASSLGGRLAGIRSTDTQY
J: TRBJ2-6; V: TRBV29-1; CDR3: SVEVGRGVSGANVLT